A single sample is the source of the 2 T cell receptor beta chains below, sequenced in a study of blood T cell repertoires in COVID-19. Assay: immunoSEQ multiplex PCR; the TCRdb copy retains only in-frame clones and omits some. The table records some 430,000 clones, roughly 91% of them present only once. Sequenced material: PBMCs or T cells enriched from blood (not recorded which). These receptors were taken from a man younger than 30 who had recovered from COVID-19.

The rearrangement joins TRBV19 to TRBJ1-2, with 8 bases that match TRBD1. V dropped 6 bases and J dropped 9; count of bases not matched to a gene: 9. Germline-derived CDR1 and CDR2 are LNHDA and SQIVND (reference sequence). The CDR3 has 13 amino acids. The chain's CDR3 is CASREAGQGSYTF. The CDR3 region has the DNA TGTGCCAGTAGGGAAGCTGGACAGGGCAGCTACACCTTC.

This clone turned up a few times. The chain couples TRBV27 to TRBJ2-7, with 12 bases matching TRBD1. Germline CDR1 MNHEY, CDR2 SMNVEV (reference sequence). V lost 3 bases to trimming and J lost 6 bases; unmatched junction nucleotides: 9. The CDR3 is 16 residues long. The CDR3 DNA reads TGTGCCAGCAGTTTCGCCTGGGACAGGGGGCTCTCCGAGCAGTACTTC. Amino acids: CASSFAWDRGLSEQYF.